This T cell receptor beta chain was captured by sequencing in a study of vaccination effects on CD4 cells after COVID-19. On the study more broadly: Vaccination of participants consisted of two doses of either the BNT162b2 or mRNA-1273 vaccine. Broader study findings: Few convalescent patients, and no early post-infection timepoints, were available to the study.

Following culture for 9 to 11 days, CD4+ T cells were isolated. Sequencing was performed with immunoSEQ multiplex PCR; in TCRdb, only in-frame clones are kept and a portion is missing. The sample lists approximately 58,000 clones, about three quarters occurring once. This clone has a single count. The antigen is not known. This CDR3 spans 15 amino acids. Trimming left V 2 bases short and J 0 bases short, with 7 bases between. Per germline, CDR1 KGHSH and CDR2 LQKENI. This receptor was identified in a human donor who received a COVID-19 vaccine. V gene TRBV18 combines with J gene TRBJ2-2; D might be TRBD1 (5 bases). The input for sequencing was CD4+ T cells from PBMCs cultured without peptide, taken before COVID-19 vaccination. CDR3 region: CASSPRGSNTGELFF. Here the CDR3 DNA reads TGTGCCAGCTCACCAAGGGGCTCGAACACCGGGGAGCTGTTTTTT.